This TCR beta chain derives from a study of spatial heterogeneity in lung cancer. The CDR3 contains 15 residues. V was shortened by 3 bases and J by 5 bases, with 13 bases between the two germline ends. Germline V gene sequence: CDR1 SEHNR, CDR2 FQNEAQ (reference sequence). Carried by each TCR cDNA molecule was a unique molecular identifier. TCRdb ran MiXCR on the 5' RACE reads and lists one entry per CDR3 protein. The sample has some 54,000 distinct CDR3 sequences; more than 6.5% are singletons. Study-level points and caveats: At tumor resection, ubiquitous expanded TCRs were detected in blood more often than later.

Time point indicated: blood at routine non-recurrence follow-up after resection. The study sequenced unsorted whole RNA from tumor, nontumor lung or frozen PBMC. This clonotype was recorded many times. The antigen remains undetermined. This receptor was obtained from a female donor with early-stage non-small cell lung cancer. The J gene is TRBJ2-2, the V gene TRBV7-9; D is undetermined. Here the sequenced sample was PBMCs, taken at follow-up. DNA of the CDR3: TGTGCCAGCAGCTTGGAGACCCCGAGGACCGGGGAGCTGTTTTTT. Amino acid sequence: CASSLETPRTGELFF.